This T cell receptor beta chain emerged from a study of metastatic and nonmetastatic thyroid tumors. Study as a whole: Repertoires of blood and of tissue (tumor or nodule) from malignant and benign thyroid patients were compared.

Study-wide points: In both blood and tumor samples, TCR beta diversity was reported significantly higher for malignant than benign nodules.

Among the patients, none had received any treatment before thyroid surgery. This clone was observed a handful of times. What it recognizes is unknown. The V and J ends lost 4 bases and 1 base respectively, with 17 bases between them. The CDR3 runs to 16 residues. From germline, CDR1 is SGHRS and CDR2 YFSETQ. Original data processing: It was from CDR3 differences across clinicopathological groups that a distant-metastasis classifier for papillary thyroid cancer was built. TCRdb recomputed clones from the PCR reads via MiXCR. Clone size and V and J calls follow TCRdb, not the original study. Of about 16,000 clones in the sample, approximately 30% are singletons; the top ten hold over 9.5%.

The rearrangement joins TRBV5-1 to TRBJ1-1; a possible D gene is TRBD1 (6 bases). Sequencing input: tumor tissue. This receptor was obtained from a male donor with papillary thyroid cancer or a benign thyroid nodule (not recorded which). Some clones in this sample may be carry-over from other donors' samples. The CDR3 sequence: CASSPETGQKNTEAFF. CDR3 DNA: TGCGCCAGCAGCCCCGAGACGGGACAAAAGAACACTGAAGCTTTCTTT.